The sequence of this TCR beta chain was determined in a study of blood T cell repertoires in COVID-19. The wider study: Collection of acute and convalescent COVID-19 samples took place in the United States, Italy and Spain. Sources were T cells, B-cell-depleted T cells, or PBMCs; the material itself was cDNA or gDNA.

Original methodology: Amplification from reference gene primers served as the basis for estimated nucleated cell counts. Sequencing used immunoSEQ multiplex PCR; TCRdb keeps in-frame clones, though not all of them. The DNA was the basis for D and trimming; V, J and clone size are from that table. The sample includes some 220,000 clones, roughly 80% of them seen just once. This clone has more than one count but fewer than ten. V lost 1 base and J lost 0, with 19 bases in between. The length of the CDR3 is 19 residues. Looked up from germline, CDR1 is KGHSH and CDR2 is LQKENI. This receptor was obtained from a woman aged 65 to 85 with acute or convalescent COVID-19. Sequences were obtained from peripheral blood. This rearrangement joins TRBV18 to TRBJ1-3; D perhaps matches TRBD1 (5 bases). The CDR3 reads CASSPLGTPRSSSGNTIYF. In nucleotides, the CDR3 is TGTGCCAGCTCACCACTCGGGACTCCCCGATCGAGCTCTGGAAACACCATATATTTT.